This T cell receptor (beta chain) was identified during a study of CD8 T cells in acute hepatitis C reinfection. Using immunoSEQ multiplex PCR, the repertoire was profiled, and TCRdb retains in-frame clones only, with some absent. The table includes some 40,000 clones, about 83% detected once. The sample's time point: naive CD8 control sorted from an acute-time-point sample. This clone was observed a single time. The TCR sequence derives from a man between 25 and 39 years old with chronic hepatitis C. Sequenced material: naive CD8+ T cells from PBMCs.

The CDR3 here is CASSLVTLGNTEAFF. CDR3 nucleotides: TGTGCCAGCAGCTTAGTCACGTTGGGAAACACTGAAGCTTTCTTT. This chain uses TRBV7-8 with TRBJ1-1; D not resolved. The CDR3 has 15 amino acids. In germline, CDR1 is SGHVS, CDR2 FQNEAQ. With 1 base removed from V and 2 bases from J, the gap between germline ends came to 11 bases.